This T cell receptor (beta chain) was found in a study of T cell repertoires in cytomegalovirus infection. Study observations and caveats: The study found HLA-C-restricted CMV-specific TCR beta clonotypes dominating the ex vivo response.

TCRdb called the reads again in MiXCR, with one record for every CDR3 protein. In the table there are around 540,000 distinct CDR3 sequences, 30% to 40% of which are singletons. The germline V gene has CDR1 SGHTA and CDR2 FQGNSA. V dropped 1 base and J dropped 4; count of bases not matched to a gene: 6. This CDR3 has 16 residues. As concerns this clonotype: Antigen unknown.

The source is a human donor in good health (CMV status not recorded). Some clones in this sample may be carry-over from other donors' samples. This material consisted of cultured PBMCs, taken from culture after CMV antigen stimulation. This chain links TRBV7-2 with TRBJ2-3; TRBD1 aligns across 9 bases. CDR3 nucleotides: TGTGCCAGCAGCTTAGGGGCCGGGACAGGGCCAGATACGCAGTATTTT. Translating it yields CASSLGAGTGPDTQYF.